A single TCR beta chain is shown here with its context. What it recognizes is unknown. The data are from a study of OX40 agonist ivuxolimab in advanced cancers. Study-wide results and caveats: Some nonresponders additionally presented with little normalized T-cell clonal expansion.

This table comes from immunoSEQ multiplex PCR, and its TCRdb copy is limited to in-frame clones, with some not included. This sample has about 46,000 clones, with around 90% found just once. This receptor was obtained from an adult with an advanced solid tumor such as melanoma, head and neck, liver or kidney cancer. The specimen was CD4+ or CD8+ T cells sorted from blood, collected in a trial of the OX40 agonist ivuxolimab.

CDR3 DNA: TGTGCCAGCAGTTACTCGGGTAATGAGCAGTTCTTC. Protein sequence: CASSYSGNEQFF. The chain combines TRBV6-5 with TRBJ2-1; no clear D gene. V lost 0 bases to trimming and J lost 7 bases, with 4 bases between them. The CDR3 loop spans 12 amino acids. Germline CDR1 MNHEY, CDR2 SVGAGI.